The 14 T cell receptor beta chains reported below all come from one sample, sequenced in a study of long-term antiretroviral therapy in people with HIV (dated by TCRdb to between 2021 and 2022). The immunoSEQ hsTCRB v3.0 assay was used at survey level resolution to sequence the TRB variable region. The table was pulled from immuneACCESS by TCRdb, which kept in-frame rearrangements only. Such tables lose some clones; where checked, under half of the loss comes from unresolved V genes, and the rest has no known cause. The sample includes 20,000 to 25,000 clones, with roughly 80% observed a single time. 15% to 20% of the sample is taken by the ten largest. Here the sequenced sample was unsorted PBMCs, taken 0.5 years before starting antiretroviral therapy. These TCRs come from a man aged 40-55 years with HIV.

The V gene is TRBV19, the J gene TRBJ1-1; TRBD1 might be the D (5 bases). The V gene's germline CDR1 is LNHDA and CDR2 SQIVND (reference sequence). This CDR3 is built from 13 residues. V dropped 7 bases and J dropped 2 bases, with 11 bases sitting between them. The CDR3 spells CASNTGFNTEAFF. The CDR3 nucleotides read TGTGCCAGTAACACAGGTTTCAACACTGAAGCTTTCTTT.

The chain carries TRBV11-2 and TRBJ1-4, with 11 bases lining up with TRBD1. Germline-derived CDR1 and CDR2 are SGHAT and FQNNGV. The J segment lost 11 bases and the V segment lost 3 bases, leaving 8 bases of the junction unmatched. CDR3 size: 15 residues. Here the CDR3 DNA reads TGTGCCAGCAGCTTGACCCTGGGACAGGGGGGCAAACTGTTTTTT. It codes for CASSLTLGQGGKLFF. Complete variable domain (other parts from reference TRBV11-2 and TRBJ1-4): EAGVAQSPRYKIIEKRQSVAFWCNPISGHATLYWYQQILGQGPKLLIQFQNNGVVDDSQLPKDRFSAERLKGVDSTLKIQPAKLEDSAVYLCASSLTLGQGGKLFFGSGTQLSVL.

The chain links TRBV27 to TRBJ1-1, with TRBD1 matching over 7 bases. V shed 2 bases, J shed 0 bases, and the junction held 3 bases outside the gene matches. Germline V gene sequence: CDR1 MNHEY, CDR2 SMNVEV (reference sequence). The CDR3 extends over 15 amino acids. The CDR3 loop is CASSLQGGMNTEAFF. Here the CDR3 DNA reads TGTGCCAGCAGTTTACAGGGGGGAATGAACACTGAAGCTTTCTTT.

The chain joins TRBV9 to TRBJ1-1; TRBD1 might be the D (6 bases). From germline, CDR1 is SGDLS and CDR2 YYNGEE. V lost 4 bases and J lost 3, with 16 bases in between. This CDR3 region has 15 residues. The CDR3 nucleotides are TGTGCCAGCAGCACTTCTTACAGGGTTGACACTGAAGCTTTCTTT. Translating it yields CASSTSYRVDTEAFF.

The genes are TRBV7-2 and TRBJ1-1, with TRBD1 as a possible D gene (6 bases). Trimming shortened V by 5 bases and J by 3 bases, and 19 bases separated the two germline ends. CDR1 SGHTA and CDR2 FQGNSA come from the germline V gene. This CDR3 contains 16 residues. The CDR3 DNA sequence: TGTGCCAGCAGCCGAGGGGGAGGGGGGCGTTACACTGAAGCTTTCTTT. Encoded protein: CASSRGGGGRYTEAFF.

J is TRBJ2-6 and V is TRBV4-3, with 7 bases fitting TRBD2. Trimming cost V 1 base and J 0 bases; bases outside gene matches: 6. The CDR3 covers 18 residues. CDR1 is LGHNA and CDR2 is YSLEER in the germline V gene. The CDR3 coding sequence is TGCGCCAGCAGCCAAGGGCTAGCGGTTTTCTCTGGGGCCAACGTCCTGACTTTC. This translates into CASSQGLAVFSGANVLTF.

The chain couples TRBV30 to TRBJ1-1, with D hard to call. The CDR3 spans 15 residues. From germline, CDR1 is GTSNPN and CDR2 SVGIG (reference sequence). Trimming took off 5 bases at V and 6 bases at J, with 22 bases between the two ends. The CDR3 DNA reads TGTGCCTGGGTTAGGGTTCCCAACGCTGGGGCTGAAGCTTTCTTT. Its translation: CAWVRVPNAGAEAFF.

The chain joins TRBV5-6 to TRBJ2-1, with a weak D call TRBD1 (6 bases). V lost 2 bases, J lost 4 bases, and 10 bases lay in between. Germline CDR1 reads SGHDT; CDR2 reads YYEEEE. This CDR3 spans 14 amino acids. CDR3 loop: CASSFVGHYNEQFF. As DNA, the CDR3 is TGTGCCAGCAGCTTTGTGGGACATTACAATGAGCAGTTCTTC.

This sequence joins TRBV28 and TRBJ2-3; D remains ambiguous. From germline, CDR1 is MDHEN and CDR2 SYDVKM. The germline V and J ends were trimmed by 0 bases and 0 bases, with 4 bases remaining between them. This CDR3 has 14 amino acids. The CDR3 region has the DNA TGTGCCAGCAGTTTATGGACTAGCACAGATACGCAGTATTTT. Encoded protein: CASSLWTSTDTQYF.

This CDR3 reads CASSVDRGILKTQYF. The CDR3 DNA is TGTGCCAGCAGTGTCGACAGGGGGATACTAAAGACCCAGTACTTC. The chain couples TRBV6-5 to TRBJ2-5; TRBD1 matches at 9 bases. Per germline, CDR1 MNHEY and CDR2 SVGAGI. The CDR3 covers 15 residues. V was pared by 5 bases and J by 6 bases, with 10 bases of the junction left unmatched.

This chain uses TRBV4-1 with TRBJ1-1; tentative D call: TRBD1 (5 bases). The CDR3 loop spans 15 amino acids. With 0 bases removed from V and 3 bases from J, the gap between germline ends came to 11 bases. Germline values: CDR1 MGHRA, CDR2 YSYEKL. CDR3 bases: TGCGCCAGCAGCCAAGATCTTGGGGCCTACACTGAAGCTTTCTTT. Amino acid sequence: CASSQDLGAYTEAFF.

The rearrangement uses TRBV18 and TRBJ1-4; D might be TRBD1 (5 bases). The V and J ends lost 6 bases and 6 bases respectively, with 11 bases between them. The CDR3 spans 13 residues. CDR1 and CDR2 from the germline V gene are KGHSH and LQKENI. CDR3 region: CASSGASDEKLFF. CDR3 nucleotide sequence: TGTGCCAGCTCCGGGGCGTCAGATGAAAAACTGTTTTTT.

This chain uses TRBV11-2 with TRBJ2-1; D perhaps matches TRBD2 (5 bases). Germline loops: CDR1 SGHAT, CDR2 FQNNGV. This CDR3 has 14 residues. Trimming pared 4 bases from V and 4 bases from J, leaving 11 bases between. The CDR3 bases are TGTGCCAGCAGCTCCACAGAGGGATACAATGAGCAGTTCTTC. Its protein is CASSSTEGYNEQFF.

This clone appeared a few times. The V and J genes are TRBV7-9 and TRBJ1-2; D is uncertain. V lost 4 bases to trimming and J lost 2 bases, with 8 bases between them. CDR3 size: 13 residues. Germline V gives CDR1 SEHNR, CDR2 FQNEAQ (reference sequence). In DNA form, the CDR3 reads TGTGCCAGCAGCTCTCGGGGAAACTATGGCTACACCTTC. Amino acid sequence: CASSSRGNYGYTF.